This T cell receptor beta chain comes out of a study of lymphopenia after photon versus proton radiotherapy. General observations from the study: Post-nadir TCR diversity decline inversely tracked overall survival among those who died. Relative stability marked proton patients; photon patients lost diversity and naive cells.

Comments on this clone: Its antigen is currently unknown.

Clones were read by immunoSEQ multiplex PCR, and TCRdb kept only the in-frame ones, dropping some. The table has about 6,800 clones, 90% to 95% seen once. Germline lookup yields CDR1 SEHNR and CDR2 FQNEAQ (reference sequence). The CDR3 has 15 amino acids. Trimming took off 1 base at V and 0 bases at J, with 10 bases between the two ends. The rearrangement links TRBV7-9 to TRBJ2-7; D is uncertain. This sequence originates from a woman aged 45-65 years with cholangiocarcinoma. The source was peripheral blood, collected from a patient treated with photon-based radiotherapy. CDR3 sequence: CASSLVRATSYEQYF. CDR3 sequence (DNA): TGTGCCAGCAGCTTAGTTCGTGCCACCTCCTACGAGCAGTACTTC.